This T cell receptor beta chain is from a study of T cell responses to AZD1222 COVID-19 vaccine. Whole-study findings and limits: Baseline antibody screening turned up just a handful of seropositive AZD1222 recipients.

The table came from immunoSEQ multiplex PCR; TCRdb's copy has only in-frame clones and leaves some out. This table has approximately 150,000 clones, around 90% appearing once. The CDR3 length is 12 residues. V lost 8 bases and J lost 5, with 12 bases in between. From germline, CDR1 is SEHNR and CDR2 FQNEAQ (reference sequence). On this clone itself: No antigen is known for it.

V gene TRBV7-9 combines with J gene TRBJ1-2; maybe TRBD1 (6 bases). The receptor comes from an adult who received the AZD1222 COVID-19 vaccine. The sequenced sample was peripheral blood, obtained 28 days after the second AZD1222 dose. CDR3 nucleotide sequence: TGTGCCAGCGGGACACCGTTGTATGGCTACACCTTC. This translates into CASGTPLYGYTF.